Following are 18 T cell receptor beta chains from one sample sequenced in a study of OX40 agonist ivuxolimab in advanced cancers. Profiled with immunoSEQ multiplex PCR; TCRdb holds only in-frame clones, not every one. The sample lists approximately 47,000 clones; 70% to 90% were seen once. Specimen: CD4+ or CD8+ T cells sorted from blood, collected in a trial of the OX40 agonist ivuxolimab. The receptors shown here come from an adult with an advanced solid tumor such as melanoma, head and neck, liver or kidney cancer.

As for this clone: This sample includes further DNA sequences coding for the same CDR3. The chain links TRBV20-1 to TRBJ2-1; no definite D call. Trimming cost V 6 bases and J 4 bases, with 7 bases left between them. CDR1 is DFQATT and CDR2 is SNEGSKA in the germline V gene (reference sequence). The CDR3 covers 11 residues. The CDR3 sequence: CSARHYNEQFF. The DNA of the CDR3 is TGCAGTGCCAGGCATTACAATGAGCAGTTCTTC.

The V gene is TRBV7-2, the J gene TRBJ2-3; 12 nucleotides match TRBD2. Germline loops: CDR1 SGHTA, CDR2 FQGNSA. This CDR3 comprises 15 residues. Losses at the gene ends were 4 bases for V and 4 bases for J; bases not matched to a gene: 3. The CDR3 coding sequence is TGTGCCAGCAGCTCACTAGCGGGGGGTCCAGATACGCAGTATTTT. Protein: CASSSLAGGPDTQYF.

The chain uses TRBV6-6 and TRBJ1-1; D possibly corresponds to TRBD1 (6 bases). Per the germline V gene, CDR1 is MNHNY and CDR2 is SVGAGI (reference sequence). This CDR3 is built from 16 residues. Trimming pared 2 bases from V and 4 bases from J, leaving 17 bases between. The DNA of the CDR3 is TGTGCCAGCAGTTACGGGGGGCCGGGTTTTAGCACTGAAGCTTTCTTT. Amino acids: CASSYGGPGFSTEAFF.

The chain employs TRBV6-5 and TRBJ1-6; 7 bases are shared with TRBD1. Unmatched junction bases numbered 7, after V lost 8 bases and J lost 9 bases. CDR3 length: 13 residues. CDR1 and CDR2 from the germline V gene are MNHEY and SVGAGI. CDR3 sequence (DNA): TGTGCCAGCGGGGACAGTTTTGGTTCACCCCTCCACTTT. Its translation: CASGDSFGSPLHF.

V is TRBV7-8 and J is TRBJ1-2; 8 bases line up with TRBD1. The CDR3 sequence is 13 residues long. V was pared by 5 bases and J by 10 bases, with 9 bases of the junction left unmatched. The germline V gene has CDR1 SGHVS and CDR2 FQNEAQ. CDR3: CASSPYTGGVYTF. Written as DNA, the CDR3 is TGTGCCAGCAGCCCTTATACAGGGGGAGTCTACACCTTC.

The V and J genes are TRBV4-3 and TRBJ2-7; 8 nucleotides line up with TRBD1. Germline V gene sequence: CDR1 LGHNA, CDR2 YSLEER. This CDR3 spans 15 amino acids. V was clipped by 3 bases and J by 2 bases; unmatched bases: 6. CDR3: CASSQGQELTYEQYF. The CDR3 nucleotides read TGCGCCAGCAGCCAGGGACAGGAACTTACCTACGAGCAGTACTTC.

This clone has only one observation. The V call is TRBV7-6, the J call TRBJ2-3; D is possibly TRBD1 or TRBD2 (6 bases each). Trimming took off 1 base at V and 6 bases at J, with 11 bases between the two ends. Germline lookup yields CDR1 SGHVS and CDR2 FNYEAQ. The CDR3 covers 14 residues. The CDR3 protein is CASSLGGAKDTQYF. CDR3 in DNA: TGTGCCAGCAGCTTAGGGGGGGCAAAGGATACGCAGTATTTT.

The CDR3: CASSEAPTGPTGNTIYF. CDR3 DNA sequence: TGTGCCAGCAGTGAAGCGCCGACAGGGCCCACTGGAAACACCATATATTTT. This sequence joins TRBV6-1 and TRBJ1-3; TRBD1 agrees at 7 bases. Germline V gene data show CDR1 as MNHNS and CDR2 as SASEGT. J lost 2 bases, V lost 0 bases, and 7 bases had no gene match. This CDR3 region has 17 residues.

CDR3 region: CAWSPNRYTEAFF. The CDR3 DNA sequence: TGTGCCTGGAGTCCCAACAGATACACTGAAGCTTTCTTT. J is TRBJ1-1 and V is TRBV30; D gene ambiguous. Trimming stripped 2 bases from V and 3 bases from J, with 10 bases between. The CDR3 is made up of 13 amino acids. Germline-derived CDR1 and CDR2 are GTSNPN and SVGIG (reference sequence).

The chain has TRBV13 and TRBJ2-5; D is unclear. The ends were cut back, 5 bases at V and 7 bases at J, with 20 bases in the middle. From germline, CDR1 is PRHDT and CDR2 FYEKMQ (reference sequence). The CDR3 runs to 15 residues. The CDR3 DNA reads as TGTGCCAGCAGCATCCTCTGGGGAACTGAGTGGACCCAGTACTTC. Its protein is CASSILWGTEWTQYF.

This chain connects TRBV7-2 to TRBJ2-7; no definite D call. The CDR3 has 14 amino acids. The V gene's germline CDR1 is SGHTA and CDR2 FQGNSA. Trimming pared 5 bases from V and 3 bases from J, leaving 14 bases between. The CDR3: CASSTTLQLYEQYF. The CDR3, as DNA: TGTGCCAGCAGCACCACCCTACAACTCTACGAGCAGTACTTC.

This rearrangement joins TRBV5-1 to TRBJ2-7, with TRBD2 matching 11 bases. CDR3 length equals 18 residues. V dropped 2 bases and J dropped 0; count of bases not matched to a gene: 10. Germline CDR1 is SGHRS and CDR2 is YFSETQ. Here the CDR3 reads CASSFPGTSGSSSYEQYF. CDR3 sequence (DNA): TGCGCCAGCAGCTTCCCCGGGACTAGCGGCTCCAGCTCCTACGAGCAGTACTTC.

V is TRBV30 and J is TRBJ2-4; D assignment may be TRBD1 or TRBD2 (5 bases each). The germline V and J ends were trimmed by 0 bases and 9 bases, with 12 bases remaining between them. The CDR3 covers 13 residues. Looked up from germline, CDR1 is GTSNPN and CDR2 is SVGIG (reference sequence). The CDR3 DNA sequence: TGTGCCTGGAGTGTACCCCCAGGGAGCATTCAGTACTTC. Protein sequence: CAWSVPPGSIQYF.

This clone was seen once. V usage is TRBV6-5 and J usage is TRBJ1-4; D perhaps matches TRBD1 (6 bases). Germline assignment: CDR1 MNHEY and CDR2 SVGAGI. The V and J ends lost 6 bases and 2 bases respectively, with 10 bases between them. The CDR3 has 14 amino acids. The CDR3 reads CASRRGATNEKLFF. The CDR3, as DNA: TGTGCCAGCAGGAGGGGGGCCACTAATGAAAAACTGTTTTTT.

The genes are TRBV7-9 and TRBJ2-5, with D tentatively TRBD1 (6 bases). The CDR3 is made up of 14 amino acids. V shed 9 bases and J shed 4 bases, with 18 bases lying between them. Germline values: CDR1 SEHNR, CDR2 FQNEAQ (reference sequence). The CDR3 region is CASPVAGELETQYF. The CDR3 bases are TGTGCCAGTCCGGTCGCAGGGGAATTAGAGACCCAGTACTTC.

This clone occurred a few times. J is TRBJ1-5 and V is TRBV27, with TRBD1 identical over 9 bases. The V segment lost 6 bases and the J segment 7 bases; nucleotides outside the gene matches: 7. The CDR3 is made up of 14 amino acids. CDR1 and CDR2 (germline): MNHEY, SMNVEV (reference sequence). CDR3 sequence reads: CASSLQGAGQPQHF. As DNA, the CDR3 is TGTGCCAGCAGCCTACAGGGGGCAGGGCAGCCCCAGCATTTT.

The V gene is TRBV4-3, the J gene TRBJ2-3, with 12 bases identical to TRBD1. V lost 5 bases and J lost 0; bases outside the gene matches: 9. This CDR3 is 18 amino acids long. Per germline, CDR1 LGHNA and CDR2 YSLEER. The CDR3, as DNA: TGCGCCAGCAGCGGGGGGACAGGGGGCCCTACTAGCACAGATACGCAGTATTTT. Its translation: CASSGGTGGPTSTDTQYF.

This sequence joins TRBV27 and TRBJ2-3; 15 bases are a match to TRBD2. The CDR3 consists of 20 residues. The V gene end was trimmed by 3 bases and the J gene end by 1 base; junction bases not matched to a gene: 11. The germline CDR1 and CDR2 sequences are MNHEY and SMNVEV (reference sequence). CDR3 loop: CASSLYPRTSGGAGTDTQYF. The CDR3 DNA sequence: TGTGCCAGCAGTTTGTACCCCCGGACTAGCGGGGGGGCCGGCACAGATACGCAGTATTTT.